This T cell receptor (beta chain) is drawn from a study of blood T cells in healthy people across ages. Study conclusions and caveats: Across the age range, TCR beta diversity per million T cells fell in a roughly linear way.

Primed by a sample-barcoded 5' primer and a J-beta primer mix, a second PCR proceeded for about 6 to 11 cycles. In TCRdb, the 5' RACE reads were re-called with MiXCR into one record per CDR3 protein. The sample has 1.5 million to 2 million distinct CDR3 sequences, about 31% seen once. This clonotype was detected a few times. Its antigen remains unknown. The receptor comes from a woman younger than 45 in good health. The source material was blood.

DNA for the CDR3: TGTGCCAGCAGTTCCCGGACTAGCCCTCACAATGAGCAGTTCTTC. Protein sequence: CASSSRTSPHNEQFF. V and J are TRBV12-3 or TRBV12-4 and TRBJ2-1, with 8 positions matching TRBD2. Trimming removed 4 bases from V and 5 bases from J; junction bases left unmatched: 7. The CDR3 has 15 residues.